Included here is one T cell receptor (beta chain) sequence, with context. Sequenced by immunoSEQ multiplex PCR; TCRdb stores in-frame clones only, minus some. This sample carries hundreds of thousands of clones, about 89% of them seen once, and the ten largest clones take 0.009% to 0.0095%. This record comes from a study of shared T cell receptors in the human thymus. The CDR3 extends over 17 amino acids. CDR1 is GTSNPN, CDR2 SVGIG, per germline (reference sequence). V lost 0 bases, J lost 7 bases, and 14 bases stayed unmatched. The data were also submitted as part of a second study, on human thymus T cells. That study adds: The sample donors, healthy Finnish infants, were having corrective surgery for congenital heart defects. It looked as if thymic and blood repertoires used V and J genes in a biased way.

This clonotype was sampled from a boy under two years old with a congenital heart defect. The material sequenced was thymocytes. V and J are TRBV30 and TRBJ2-1; 8 nucleotides align to TRBD2. This chain's CDR3 is CAWSVRLAGLVLNEQFF. CDR3 in DNA: TGTGCCTGGAGTGTACGTCTTGCGGGACTAGTATTGAATGAGCAGTTCTTC. Full variable domain (remainder filled in from reference TRBV30 and TRBJ2-1): SQTIHQWPATLVQPVGSPLSLECTVEGTSNPNLYWYRQAAGRGLQLLFYSVGIGQISSEVPQNLSASRPQDRQFILSSKKLLLSDSGFYLCAWSVRLAGLVLNEQFFGPGTRLTVL.